These T cell receptor beta chains were read from a single sample in a study of regulatory T cells in long-lasting Graves disease. TCRdb re-analysed the multiplex PCR reads in MiXCR, keeping a single row per CDR3 protein. The repertoire consists of a few hundred thousand distinct CDR3 sequences, with around 20% occurring once and the leading ten covering approximately 28%. The sequenced sample was peripheral blood mononuclear cells (PBMCs), obtained when the disease was refractory, from a patient treated with antithyroid drugs. The source is a female donor with Graves disease. Each CDR3 is given without its conserved first and last residue. Size tells how often a clone was seen (once, few, many) or the class of an expanded clone, and some rows leave it out.

size,J,V,CDR3
-,TRBJ1-5,TRBV5-1,ASSPGTKNQPQH
many,TRBJ2-7,TRBV6-2/TRBV6-3,ASSSTLRTGGASEQY
few,TRBJ1-5,TRBV12-3/TRBV12-4,ASQRQGTQNQPQH
few,TRBJ1-6,TRBV10-3,AISVGQGSTSPLH
many,TRBJ1-6,TRBV27,ASSLSSGLVNSPLH
many,TRBJ2-3,TRBV27,ASTSLGDTQY
many,TRBJ1-1,TRBV2,ASSEEGYTEAF
-,TRBJ1-5,TRBV5-5,ASSFGSLPQH
-,TRBJ2-6,TRBV9,ASSVEGANVSGANVLT
-,TRBJ2-4,TRBV7-2,ASSLEAFGGEVWDIQY
-,TRBJ2-1,TRBV14,ASSQDVGRPHNEQF
many,TRBJ2-7,TRBV28,ASSSGIPAYEQY
few,TRBJ1-1,TRBV10-3,AISANRAEAF
-,TRBJ2-2,TRBV2,ASSKRTGELF
-,TRBJ1-2,TRBV20-1,SARGGDSIIYGYT
-,TRBJ2-2,TRBV6-8,ASSRSGTNTGELF
-,TRBJ2-5,TRBV29-1,SVGTRGSSEGTQY
-,TRBJ2-2,TRBV5-1,ASSLLLSGNTGELF
many,TRBJ2-7,TRBV6-1,ASSPVPTAGRNYEQY
few,TRBJ1-3,TRBV6-1,ASRVKQVWASGNTIY
many,TRBJ1-1,TRBV30,TSRQNTEAF
-,TRBJ2-1,TRBV7-2,ASSQVAGGYNEQF
-,TRBJ2-5,TRBV29-1,SVMPTPSQETQY
many,TRBJ2-7,TRBV5-1,ASSFQTGYEQY
many,TRBJ1-2,TRBV6-1,ASNDWDRGRVSGYGYT
-,TRBJ2-3,TRBV7-3,ASSLARLAGHTDTQY
few,TRBJ2-7,TRBV29-1,SAEVLAEASYEQY
few,TRBJ1-1,TRBV27,ASSLYSGQNTEAF
few,TRBJ2-7,TRBV6-2/TRBV6-3,ASSYSNRGANEQY
many,TRBJ1-4,TRBV25-1,ASSVTGGSANEKLF
few,TRBJ2-7,TRBV7-3,ASSFGGRGSYEQY
-,TRBJ1-5,TRBV10-3,AISESLGQGNQPQH
many,TRBJ1-2,TRBV27,ASRGGGAWAPNYGYT
-,TRBJ2-7,TRBV10-3,AIKGGGLASYEQY
-,TRBJ2-7,TRBV27,ASSLSGTSNTYEQY
-,TRBJ2-7,TRBV19,ASSIKAGGPYEQY
many,TRBJ1-1,TRBV30,AWTGPGNTEAF
-,TRBJ2-5,TRBV7-9,ASSSWSGGQETQY
many,TRBJ1-2,TRBV28,ASSPSSGGYT
-,TRBJ2-1,TRBV12-3/TRBV12-4,ASSTSVGNNEQF
-,TRBJ2-5,TRBV19,ASSMGAQETQY
-,TRBJ1-4,TRBV7-8,ASSLDRGREKLF